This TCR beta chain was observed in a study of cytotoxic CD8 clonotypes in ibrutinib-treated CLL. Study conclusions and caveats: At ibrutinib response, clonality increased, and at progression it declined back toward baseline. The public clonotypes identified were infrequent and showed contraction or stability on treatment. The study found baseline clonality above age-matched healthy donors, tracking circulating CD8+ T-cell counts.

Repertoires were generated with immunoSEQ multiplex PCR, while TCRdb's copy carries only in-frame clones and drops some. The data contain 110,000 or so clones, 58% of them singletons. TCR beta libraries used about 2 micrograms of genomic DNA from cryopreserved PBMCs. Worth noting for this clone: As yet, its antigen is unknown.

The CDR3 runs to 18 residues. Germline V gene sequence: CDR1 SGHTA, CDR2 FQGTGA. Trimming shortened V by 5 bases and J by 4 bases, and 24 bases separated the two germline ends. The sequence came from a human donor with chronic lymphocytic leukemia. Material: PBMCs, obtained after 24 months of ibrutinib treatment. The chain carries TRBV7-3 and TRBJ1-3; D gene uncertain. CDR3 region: CASSPKEDCPASGNTIYF. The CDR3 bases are TGTGCCAGCAGCCCGAAAGAAGACTGTCCTGCTTCAGGAAACACCATATATTTT. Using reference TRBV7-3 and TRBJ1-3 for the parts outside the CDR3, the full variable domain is GAGVSQTPSNKVTEKGKYVELRCDPISGHTALYWYRQSLGQGPEFLIYFQGTGAADDSGLPNDRFFAVRPEGSVSTLKIQRTERGDSAVYLCASSPKEDCPASGNTIYFGEGSWLTVV.